This TCR beta chain was recovered during a study of T-cell memory formation after mild COVID-19. For the study at large: TCR clusters were mostly donor specific.

MiXCR was run by TCRdb on the 5' RACE reads, yielding one entry per CDR3 protein. The table includes about 400,000 distinct CDR3 sequences, about 24% detected once. This clonotype was detected only a few times. This CDR3 contains 15 residues. Trimming cost V 0 bases and J 7 bases, with 16 bases left between them. Sample: PBMCs or a T cell subset sorted from them (not recorded which). The receptor comes from an adult woman who had mild COVID-19 (a few samples of this study predate the infection). Cell type and time point are not known. The chain employs TRBV12-3 or TRBV12-4 and TRBJ2-7; TRBD2 might be the D (6 bases). This CDR3 is CASSLAGTVIGEQYF. The CDR3 DNA reads as TGTGCCAGCAGTTTAGCGGGGACTGTCATCGGGGAGCAGTACTTC.